These 2 T cell receptor beta chains were all obtained from the same sample, sequenced in a study of T cell responses to AZD1222 COVID-19 vaccine. Libraries were prepared by immunoSEQ multiplex PCR; TCRdb keeps only in-frame clonotypes and omits some of them. This table holds 110,000 or so clones, roughly 89% found once. The sample here was peripheral blood, taken 28 days after the second AZD1222 dose. The source is an adult who received the AZD1222 COVID-19 vaccine.

The rearrangement uses TRBV6-5 and TRBJ1-4; 9 bases agree with TRBD1. Germline V lookup: CDR1 MNHEY, CDR2 SVGAGI. The CDR3 has 14 residues. J gave up 7 bases and V 7 bases, and 7 bases lay outside the gene matches. In DNA, the CDR3 is TGTGCCAGCACCCAACAGGGGGCTGGTGAAAAACTGTTTTTT. This codes for CASTQQGAGEKLFF.

The V call is TRBV28, the J call TRBJ1-1; D ambiguous. With 5 bases removed from V and 4 bases from J, the gap between germline ends came to 14 bases. CDR1 and CDR2 (germline): MDHEN, SYDVKM. This CDR3 spans 14 amino acids. Here the CDR3 reads CASSKLPGSTEAFF. In nucleotides, the CDR3 is TGTGCCAGCAGTAAATTACCGGGGAGCACTGAAGCTTTCTTT.